Sequencing of this T cell receptor (beta chain) was carried out in a study of T cell changes during pregnancy in multiple sclerosis. This CDR3 comprises 15 residues. V was clipped by 6 bases and J by 4 bases; unmatched bases: 8. The germline CDR1 and CDR2 sequences are MNHEY and SMNVEV (reference sequence). Measured with immunoSEQ multiplex PCR; TCRdb has only the in-frame clones, and not every one. The sample shows some 80,000 clones, more than 70% of them seen only once. This clonotype originated in a female donor in good health, enrolled as a control in a pregnancy study. Sample: peripheral blood, taken in the first trimester of pregnancy. V gene TRBV27 combines with J gene TRBJ1-2; TRBD1 matches 10 bases. The chain's CDR3 is CASRSDGQGVYGYTF. CDR3 coding DNA: TGTGCCAGCAGAAGTGACGGACAGGGGGTCTATGGCTACACCTTC.